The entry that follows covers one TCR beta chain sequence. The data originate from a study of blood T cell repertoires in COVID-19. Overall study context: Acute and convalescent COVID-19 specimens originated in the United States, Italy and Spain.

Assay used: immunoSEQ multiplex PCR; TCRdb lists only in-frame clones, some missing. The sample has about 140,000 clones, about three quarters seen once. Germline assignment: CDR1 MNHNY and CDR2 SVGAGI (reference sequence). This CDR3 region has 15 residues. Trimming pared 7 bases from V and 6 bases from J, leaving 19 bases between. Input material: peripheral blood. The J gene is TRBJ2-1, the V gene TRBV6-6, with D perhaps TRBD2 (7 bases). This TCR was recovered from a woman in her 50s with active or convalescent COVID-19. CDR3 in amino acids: CASTQGGVGINEQFF. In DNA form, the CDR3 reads TGTGCCAGCACCCAAGGGGGGGTAGGGATCAATGAGCAGTTCTTC.